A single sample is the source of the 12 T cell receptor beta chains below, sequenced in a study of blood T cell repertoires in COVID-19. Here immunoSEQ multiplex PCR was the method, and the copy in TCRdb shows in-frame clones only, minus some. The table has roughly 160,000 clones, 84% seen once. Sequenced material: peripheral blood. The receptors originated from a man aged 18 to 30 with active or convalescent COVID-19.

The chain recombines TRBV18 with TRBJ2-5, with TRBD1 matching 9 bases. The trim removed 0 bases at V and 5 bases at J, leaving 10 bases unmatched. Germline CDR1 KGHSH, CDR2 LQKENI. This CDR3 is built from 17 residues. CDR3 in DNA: TGTGCCAGCTCACCACCGGCCAACAGGGGGCTGAGGGAGACCCAGTACTTC. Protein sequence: CASSPPANRGLRETQYF.

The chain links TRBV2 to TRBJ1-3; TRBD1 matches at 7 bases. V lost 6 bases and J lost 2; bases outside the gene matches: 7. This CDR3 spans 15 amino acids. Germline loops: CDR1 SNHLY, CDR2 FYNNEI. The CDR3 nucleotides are TGTGCCAGCAGAACTACAGGGGTGACTGGAAACACCATATATTTT. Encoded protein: CASRTTGVTGNTIYF.

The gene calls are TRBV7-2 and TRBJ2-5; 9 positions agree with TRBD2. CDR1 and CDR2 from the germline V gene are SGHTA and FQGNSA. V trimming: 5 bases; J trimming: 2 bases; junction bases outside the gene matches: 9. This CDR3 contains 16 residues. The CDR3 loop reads CASSGSRLAGQETQYF. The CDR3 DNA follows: TGTGCCAGCAGCGGTAGTCGGCTAGCGGGACAAGAGACCCAGTACTTC.

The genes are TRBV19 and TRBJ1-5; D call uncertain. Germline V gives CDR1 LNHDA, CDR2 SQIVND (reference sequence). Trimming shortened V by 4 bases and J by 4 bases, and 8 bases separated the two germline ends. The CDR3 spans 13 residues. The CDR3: CASSNMQNQPQHF. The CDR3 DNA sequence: TGTGCCAGTAGTAATATGCAGAATCAGCCCCAGCATTTT.

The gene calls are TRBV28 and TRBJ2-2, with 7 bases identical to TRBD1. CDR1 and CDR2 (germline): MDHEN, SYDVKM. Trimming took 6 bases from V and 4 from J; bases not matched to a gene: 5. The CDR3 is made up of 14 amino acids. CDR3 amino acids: CASSPGQFTGELFF. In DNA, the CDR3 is TGTGCCAGCAGCCCGGGACAGTTCACCGGGGAGCTGTTTTTT. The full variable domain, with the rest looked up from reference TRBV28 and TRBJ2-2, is DVKVTQSSRYLVKRTGEKVFLECVQDMDHENMFWYRQDPGLGLRLIYFSYDVKMKEKGDIPEGYSVSREKKERFSLILESASTNQTSMYLCASSPGQFTGELFFGEGSRLTVL.

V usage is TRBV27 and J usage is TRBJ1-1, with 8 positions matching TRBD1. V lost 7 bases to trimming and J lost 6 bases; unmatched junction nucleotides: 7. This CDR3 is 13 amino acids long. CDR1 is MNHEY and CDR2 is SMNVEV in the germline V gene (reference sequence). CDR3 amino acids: CASIKQGEAEAFF. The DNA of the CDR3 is TGTGCCAGCATCAAACAGGGGGAGGCTGAAGCTTTCTTT.

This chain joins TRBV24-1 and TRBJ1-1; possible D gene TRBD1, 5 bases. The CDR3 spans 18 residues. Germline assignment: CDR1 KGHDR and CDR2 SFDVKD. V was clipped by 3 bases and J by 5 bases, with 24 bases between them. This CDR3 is CATSDPGSGRDGWTEAFF. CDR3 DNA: TGTGCCACCAGTGATCCCGGTTCAGGGAGGGACGGTTGGACTGAAGCTTTCTTT.

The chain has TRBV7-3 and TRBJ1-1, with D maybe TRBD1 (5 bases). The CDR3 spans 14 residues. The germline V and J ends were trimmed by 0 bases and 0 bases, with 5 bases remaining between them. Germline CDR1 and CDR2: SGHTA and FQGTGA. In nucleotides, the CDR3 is TGTGCCAGCAGCTTAACAGGGGTGAACACTGAAGCTTTCTTT. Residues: CASSLTGVNTEAFF.

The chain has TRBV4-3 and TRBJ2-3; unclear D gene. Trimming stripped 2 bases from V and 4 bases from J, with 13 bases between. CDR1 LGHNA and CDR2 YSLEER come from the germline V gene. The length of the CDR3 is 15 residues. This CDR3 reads CASSQNPTHSDTQYF. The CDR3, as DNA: TGCGCCAGCAGCCAAAACCCAACCCACTCAGATACGCAGTATTTT.

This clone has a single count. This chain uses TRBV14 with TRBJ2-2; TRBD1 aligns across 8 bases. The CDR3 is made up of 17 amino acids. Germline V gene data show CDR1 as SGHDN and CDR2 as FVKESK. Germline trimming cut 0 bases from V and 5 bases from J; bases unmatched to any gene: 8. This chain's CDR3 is CASSQDFGTGRTGELFF. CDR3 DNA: TGTGCCAGCAGCCAAGACTTTGGGACAGGACGAACCGGGGAGCTGTTTTTT.

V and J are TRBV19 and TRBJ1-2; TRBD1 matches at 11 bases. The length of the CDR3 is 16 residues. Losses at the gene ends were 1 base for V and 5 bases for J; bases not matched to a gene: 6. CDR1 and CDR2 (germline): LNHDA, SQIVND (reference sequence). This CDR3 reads CASSIAGTGGLYGYTF. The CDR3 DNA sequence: TGTGCCAGTAGTATAGCCGGGACAGGGGGATTATATGGCTACACCTTC.

The DNA for the CDR3 is TGTGCCAGCAGCTTTTTAGCGGGGGGGCCCTACAATGAGCAGTTCTTC. It specifies CASSFLAGGPYNEQFF. The chain has TRBV7-9 and TRBJ2-1, with TRBD2 identical over 11 bases. The germline gives CDR1 SEHNR, CDR2 FQNEAQ (reference sequence). The CDR3 extends over 16 amino acids. V shed 3 bases and J 2 bases; nucleotides not matched to a gene: 3. The full variable domain, completed using reference TRBV7-9 and TRBJ2-1, is DTGVSQNPRHKITKRGQNVTFRCDPISEHNRLYWYRQTLGQGPEFLTYFQNEAQLEKSRLLSDRFSAERPKGSFSTLEIQRTEQGDSAMYLCASSFLAGGPYNEQFFGPGTRLTVL.